A single sample gave rise to the 10 T cell receptor beta chains below, sequenced in a study of cytomegalovirus exposure and HLA in healthy donors. Primers included in the PCR were 60 Vbeta and 13 Jbeta primers. Measured with immunoSEQ multiplex PCR; TCRdb has only the in-frame clones, and not every one. The sample has some 96,000 clones, about 80% seen once. Sequencing input: PBMCs. The receptors were sampled from a woman aged 60-70 years in good health and CMV-seronegative.

This clone was detected only a few times. This chain uses TRBV28 with TRBJ1-2; the match to TRBD1 covers 11 bases. Germline values: CDR1 MDHEN, CDR2 SYDVKM. The CDR3 spans 13 residues. V dropped 5 bases and J dropped 4; count of bases not matched to a gene: 0. Written as DNA, the CDR3 is TGTGCCAGCAGTGGGACAGGGGGCTATGGCTACACCTTC. Its protein product is CASSGTGGYGYTF.

The CDR3 reads CATSRGQTGGYGYGYTF. The DNA for the CDR3 is TGTGCCACCAGCAGAGGTCAAACAGGGGGCTACGGCTATGGCTACACCTTC. The rearrangement uses TRBV15 and TRBJ1-2; 9 bases map to TRBD1. This CDR3 is 17 amino acids long. Germline assignment: CDR1 LNHNV and CDR2 YYDKDF (reference sequence). With 1 base clipped from V and 4 bases from J, the junction kept 10 bases outside the gene matches.

The chain employs TRBV29-1 and TRBJ2-5, with 13 bases lining up with TRBD2. J was trimmed by 1 base and V by 6 bases; bases with no gene match: 5. CDR3 length: 15 amino acids. CDR1 is SQVTM, CDR2 ANQGSEA, per germline. The CDR3 here is CSVTSGGGLQETQYF. CDR3 DNA: TGCAGCGTAACTAGCGGGGGGGGTCTCCAAGAGACCCAGTACTTC.

This sequence joins TRBV28 and TRBJ2-7; 7 nucleotides align to TRBD1. Per germline, CDR1 MDHEN and CDR2 SYDVKM. The CDR3 is 18 amino acids. V was clipped by 5 bases and J by 0 bases; unmatched bases: 16. The CDR3 sequence: CASSPSLRTGKRSYEQYF. CDR3 coding DNA: TGTGCCAGCAGTCCAAGCCTCCGGACAGGCAAACGCTCCTACGAGCAGTACTTC.

The chain joins TRBV7-2 to TRBJ1-2, with D perhaps TRBD1 (6 bases). The CDR3 runs to 15 residues. Germline values: CDR1 SGHTA, CDR2 FQGNSA. Trimming pared 5 bases from V and 4 bases from J, leaving 17 bases between. The CDR3 is CASSGSGGAGYGYTF. Written as DNA, the CDR3 is TGTGCCAGCAGCGGCTCGGGGGGGGCGGGCTATGGCTACACCTTC.

The chain joins TRBV9 to TRBJ2-3; the D gene is possibly TRBD2 (7 bases). V gave up 0 bases and J gave up 9 bases, with 14 bases separating them. CDR1 and CDR2 from the germline V gene are SGDLS and YYNGEE. CDR3 size: 14 residues. Written as DNA, the CDR3 is TGTGCCAGCAGCGTAGCGGGGGGCGGACAAACGCAGTATTTT. Translated, it gives CASSVAGGGQTQYF.

The chain combines TRBV7-2 with TRBJ2-5; 7 bases agree with TRBD2. Trimming cost V 1 base and J 3 bases; bases outside gene matches: 2. Germline lookup yields CDR1 SGHTA and CDR2 FQGNSA. This CDR3 has 14 residues. CDR3 amino acids: CASSLDAGEETQYF. The CDR3 DNA sequence: TGTGCCAGCAGCTTAGATGCGGGAGAAGAGACCCAGTACTTC. Looking up the rest from reference TRBV7-2 and TRBJ2-5 gives the full variable domain: GAGVSQSPSNKVTEKGKDVELRCDPISGHTALYWYRQSLGQGLEFLIYFQGNSAPDKSGLPSDRFSAERTGGSVSTLTIQRTQQEDSAVYLCASSLDAGEETQYFGPGTRLLVL.

The chain carries TRBV2 and TRBJ1-1, with D tentatively TRBD1 (6 bases). Per the germline V gene, CDR1 is SNHLY and CDR2 is FYNNEI. The CDR3 sequence is 14 residues long. V was shortened by 5 bases and J by 1 base, with 11 bases between the two germline ends. In DNA form, the CDR3 reads TGTGCCAGCAGTTACAGGGCCTCGAACACTGAAGCTTTCTTT. This sequence encodes CASSYRASNTEAFF.

The chain joins TRBV10-3 to TRBJ1-2; 9 bases align to TRBD1. The trim removed 6 bases at V and 5 bases at J, leaving 10 bases unmatched. CDR1 and CDR2 (germline): ENHRY, SYGVKD. The CDR3 is made up of 15 amino acids. The CDR3 DNA reads TGTGCCATCAGCCGGACAGGGGACCATAGATATGGCTACACCTTC. This encodes CAISRTGDHRYGYTF.

The chain has TRBV13 and TRBJ2-7; the D gene is possibly TRBD2 (7 bases). The CDR3 totals 15 residues. CDR1 is PRHDT, CDR2 FYEKMQ, per germline (reference sequence). V lost 3 bases, J lost 0 bases, and 12 bases lay in between. CDR3 nucleotide sequence: TGTGCCAGCAGCTTCAGGGGAGGGAGCTCCTACGAGCAGTACTTC. This translates into CASSFRGGSSYEQYF.